This T cell receptor beta chain was captured in a study of shared clonotypes between healthy human individuals. Methods used by the authors: Filtering of immunoSEQ junctional sequences could not match full-length read filtering. The method was immunoSEQ multiplex PCR; TCRdb's version includes in-frame clones alone and lacks a portion of them. That table furnishes V, J and clone size, whereas the DNA furnished D and trimming. The repertoire holds millions of clones, with about 95% as singletons. The ends were cut back, 0 bases at V and 7 bases at J, with 14 bases in the middle. The CDR3 runs 14 residues. The germline CDR1 and CDR2 sequences are SGDLS and YYNGEE. This clone has only one observation.

The sequenced sample consisted of naive CD4+ T cells sorted from blood. As for subset: CD45RA+ positively selected. The V call is TRBV9, the J call TRBJ2-7; possible D gene TRBD2, 5 bases. The receptor's source is a man between 18 and 29 years old in good health. CDR3 loop: CASSVGVGWEEQYF. CDR3 DNA: TGTGCCAGCAGCGTAGGGGTAGGTTGGGAGGAGCAGTACTTC.